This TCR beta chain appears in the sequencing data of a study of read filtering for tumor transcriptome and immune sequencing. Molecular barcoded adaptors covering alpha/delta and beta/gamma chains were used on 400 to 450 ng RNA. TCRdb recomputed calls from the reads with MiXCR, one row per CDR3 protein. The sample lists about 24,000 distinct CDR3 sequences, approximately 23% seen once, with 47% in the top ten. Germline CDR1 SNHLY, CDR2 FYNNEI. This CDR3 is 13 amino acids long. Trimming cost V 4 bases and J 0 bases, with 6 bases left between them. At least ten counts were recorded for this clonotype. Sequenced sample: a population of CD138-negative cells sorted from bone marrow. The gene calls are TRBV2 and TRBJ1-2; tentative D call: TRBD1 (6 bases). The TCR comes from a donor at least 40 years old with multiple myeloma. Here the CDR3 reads CASSGTANYGYTF. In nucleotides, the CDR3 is TGTGCCAGCAGTGGGACAGCTAACTATGGCTACACCTTC.